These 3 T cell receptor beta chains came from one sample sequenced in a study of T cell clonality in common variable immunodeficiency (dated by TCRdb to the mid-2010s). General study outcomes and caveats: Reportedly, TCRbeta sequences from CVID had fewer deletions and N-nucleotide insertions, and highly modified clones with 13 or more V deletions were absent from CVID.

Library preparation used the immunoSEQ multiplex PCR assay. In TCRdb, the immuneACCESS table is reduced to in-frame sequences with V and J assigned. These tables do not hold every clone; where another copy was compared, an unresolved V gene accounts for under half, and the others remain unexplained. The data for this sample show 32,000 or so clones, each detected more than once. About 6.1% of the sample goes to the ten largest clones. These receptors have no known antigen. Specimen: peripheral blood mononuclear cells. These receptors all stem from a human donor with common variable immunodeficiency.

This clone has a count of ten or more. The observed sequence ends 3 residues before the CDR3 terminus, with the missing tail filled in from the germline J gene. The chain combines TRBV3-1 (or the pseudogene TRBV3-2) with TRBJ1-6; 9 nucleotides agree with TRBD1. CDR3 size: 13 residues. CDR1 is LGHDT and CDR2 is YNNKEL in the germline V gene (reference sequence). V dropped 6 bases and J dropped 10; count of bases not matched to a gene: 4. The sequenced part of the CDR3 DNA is TGTGCCAGCAGGGACAGGGGCCAATCACCC. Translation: CASRDRGQSP. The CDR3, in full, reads CASRDRGQSPLHF.

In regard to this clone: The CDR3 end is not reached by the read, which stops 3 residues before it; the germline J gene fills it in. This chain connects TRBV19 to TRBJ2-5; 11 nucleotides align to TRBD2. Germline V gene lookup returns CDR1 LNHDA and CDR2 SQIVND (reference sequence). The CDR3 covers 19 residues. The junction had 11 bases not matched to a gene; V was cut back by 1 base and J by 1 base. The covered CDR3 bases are TGTGCCAGTAGTATAGTCCACCTTGGACTAGCGGGTTCCCAAGAGACC. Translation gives CASSIVHLGLAGSQET. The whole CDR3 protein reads CASSIVHLGLAGSQETQYF.

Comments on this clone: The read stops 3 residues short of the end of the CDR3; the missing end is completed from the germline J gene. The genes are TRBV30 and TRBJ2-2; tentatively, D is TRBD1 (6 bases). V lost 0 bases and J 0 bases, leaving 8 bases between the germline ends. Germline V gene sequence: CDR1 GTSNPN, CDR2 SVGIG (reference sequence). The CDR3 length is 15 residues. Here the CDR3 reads CAWSVQGTNTGELFF. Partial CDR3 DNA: TGTGCCTGGAGTGTACAGGGAACGAACACCGGGGAG.